A selection of T cell receptor beta chains follows, all from one sample in a study of blood T cell repertoires in COVID-19. Sequencing used immunoSEQ multiplex PCR; TCRdb keeps in-frame clones, though not all of them. The sample yields some 150,000 clones, around nine tenths seen once. The specimen was peripheral blood. The receptors were gathered from a man in his 70s with acute or convalescent COVID-19. Each CDR3 is given with its conserved first and last residue. A D gene is named only where the DNA matches it firmly. Clone size is given for some rows only: seen once, a few or many times, or a class if the clone is expanded.

V gene	D gene	J gene	clone size	CDR3 protein	CDR3 DNA
TRBV13	TRBD1	TRBJ1-6	NA	CASSPQGASGNSPLHF	TGTGCCAGCAGCCCGCAGGGGGCGTCGGGGAATTCACCCCTCCACTTT
TRBV7-3	NA	TRBJ2-7	NA	CASSLGAGPIYEQYF	TGTGCCAGCAGCTTAGGGGCGGGACCGATCTACGAGCAGTACTTC
TRBV5-1	NA	TRBJ1-5	NA	CASSFTGLSNQPQHF	TGCGCCAGCAGCTTTACAGGGCTCAGCAATCAGCCCCAGCATTTT
TRBV20-1	NA	TRBJ2-3	NA	CSAVKLDTQYF	TGCAGTGCGGTCAAGCTAGATACGCAGTATTTT
TRBV2	NA	TRBJ2-7	NA	CASGSLQGEQYF	TGTGCCAGCGGTTCGCTCCAGGGCGAGCAGTACTTC
TRBV6-5	NA	TRBJ2-1	NA	CASTDRQYPLGEQFF	TGTGCCAGCACCGACAGACAGTACCCTCTCGGAGAGCAGTTCTTC
TRBV25-1	TRBD1	TRBJ1-2	once	CASSDTGTGGHYGYTF	TGTGCCAGCAGCGACACTGGGACAGGGGGCCACTATGGCTACACCTTC
TRBV10-3	NA	TRBJ1-5	few	CAISPNGNQPQHF	TGTGCCATCAGCCCCAATGGCAATCAGCCCCAGCATTTT
TRBV6-5	NA	TRBJ1-5	once	CASSNRVSNQPQHF	TGTGCCAGCAGTAACAGGGTGAGCAATCAGCCCCAGCATTTT
TRBV28	NA	TRBJ1-1	few	CASSLEGGTEAFF	TGTGCCAGCTCCCTAGAGGGAGGGACTGAAGCTTTCTTT
TRBV7-9	NA	TRBJ2-2	NA	CASSSGLTWGTGELFF	TGTGCCAGCAGCTCCGGACTAACATGGGGCACCGGGGAGCTGTTTTTT
TRBV4-2	NA	TRBJ2-3	NA	CASSRARGSTAGDTQYF	TGTGCCAGCAGCCGGGCTCGGGGGTCTACTGCGGGAGATACGCAGTATTTT
TRBV28	NA	TRBJ2-1	NA	CASSLVSSGSYNEQFF	TGTGCCAGCAGTTTAGTGTCCAGCGGCTCCTACAATGAGCAGTTCTTC
TRBV24-1	TRBD1	TRBJ2-5	once	CATSRRGQGGETQYF	TGTGCCACCAGTCGTCGAGGACAGGGAGGAGAGACCCAGTACTTC
TRBV7-3	NA	TRBJ2-7	NA	CASSLSPGAYEQYF	TGTGCCAGCAGCTTAAGTCCAGGGGCCTACGAGCAGTACTTC
TRBV27	NA	TRBJ2-1	NA	CASRLLYEVEDEQFF	TGTGCCAGCAGACTCCTTTACGAGGTCGAAGATGAGCAGTTCTTC
TRBV6-5	NA	TRBJ1-1	once	CASSYLEGVEAFF	TGTGCCAGCAGTTACTTGGAAGGGGTTGAAGCTTTCTTT
TRBV19	NA	TRBJ1-1	NA	CASSITGSFTEAFF	TGTGCCAGTAGTATAACAGGAAGTTTCACTGAAGCTTTCTTT
TRBV6-5	NA	TRBJ1-1	once	CASSLEVGYNTEAFF	TGTGCCAGCAGTTTGGAAGTCGGGTATAACACTGAAGCTTTCTTT
TRBV19	NA	TRBJ2-5	NA	CASSWSVYQETQYF	TGTGCCAGTAGTTGGTCGGTATACCAAGAGACCCAGTACTTC
TRBV15	NA	TRBJ1-5	few	CATSRGVSNQPQHF	TGTGCCACCAGCAGAGGAGTTAGCAATCAGCCCCAGCATTTT
TRBV6-2/TRBV6-3	TRBD2	TRBJ2-7	once	CASSDREVEIYEQYF	TGTGCCAGCAGTGATCGGGAGGTAGAAATCTACGAGCAGTACTTC
TRBV3-1/TRBV3-2	NA	TRBJ2-7	NA	CASSQTRSSEQYF	TGTGCCAGCAGCCAAACCCGTAGTAGCGAGCAGTACTTC
TRBV6-2/TRBV6-3	NA	TRBJ2-1	NA	CASSFRDFPTRFF	TGTGCCAGCAGTTTCCGGGACTTTCCAACGCGGTTCTTC
TRBV5-1	NA	TRBJ2-3	NA	CASSLANKANTDTQYF	TGCGCCAGCAGCTTGGCCAACAAAGCGAACACAGATACGCAGTATTTT
TRBV9	TRBD1	TRBJ2-3	NA	CASSPEGATQYF	TGTGCCAGCAGTCCCGAGGGGGCTACGCAGTATTTT
TRBV3-1/TRBV3-2	NA	TRBJ1-1	NA	CASSQAFFQAFF	TGTGCCAGCAGCCAAGCGTTTTTTCAGGCTTTCTTT